Listed here are 25 T cell receptor beta chains from one sample, sequenced in a study of cytotoxic CD8 clonotypes in ibrutinib-treated CLL. TCRdb's copy holds only in-frame clones and misses some; the assay was immunoSEQ multiplex PCR. Here the sample spans 80,000 to 95,000 clones, 70% to 80% being singletons. The specimen was PBMCs, collected after 12 months of ibrutinib treatment. The receptors were sampled from a human donor with chronic lymphocytic leukemia.

The chain uses TRBV7-6 and TRBJ1-3; 7 bases are a match to TRBD1. The ends lost 5 bases at V and 4 bases at J; junction bases unmatched: 2. The germline CDR1 and CDR2 sequences are SGHVS and FNYEAQ. This CDR3 has 13 residues. This CDR3 is CASSQGGGNTIYF. Written as DNA, the CDR3 is TGTGCCAGCAGCCAGGGGGGGGGAAACACCATATATTTT.

A note on this clone: Other DNA sequences in this specimen translate into the identical CDR3. The chain employs TRBV18 and TRBJ1-2, with TRBD1 matching 7 bases. Germline V gives CDR1 KGHSH, CDR2 LQKENI. The ends lost 3 bases at V and 0 bases at J; junction bases unmatched: 4. The CDR3 consists of 15 residues. The CDR3 bases are TGTGCCAGCTCACCTCAGGGGGGAGCTAACTATGGCTACACCTTC. Translation gives CASSPQGGANYGYTF.

The rearrangement joins TRBV7-9 to TRBJ1-1; D possibly corresponds to TRBD1 (5 bases). Trimming removed 1 base at V and 11 bases at J, with 11 bases between. This CDR3 region has 12 residues. The germline V gene encodes CDR1 SEHNR and CDR2 FQNEAQ (reference sequence). CDR3 in amino acids: CASSLGGTGAFF. For the CDR3, the DNA is TGTGCCAGCAGCTTAGGTGGGACGGGGGCTTTCTTT.

The chain combines TRBV20-1 with TRBJ2-5; D uncertain. V lost 1 base, J lost 7 bases, and 7 bases lay in between. This CDR3 has 11 residues. CDR1 and CDR2 from the germline V gene are DFQATT and SNEGSKA (reference sequence). CDR3 amino acids: CSARGVRTQYF. CDR3 bases: TGCAGTGCTAGAGGGGTCAGGACCCAGTACTTC.

V and J are TRBV28 and TRBJ2-3; D not certain. CDR3 length equals 12 residues. The germline gives CDR1 MDHEN, CDR2 SYDVKM. Trimming stripped 6 bases from V and 5 bases from J, with 9 bases between. The CDR3 loop is CASSPWGDTQYF. As DNA, the CDR3 is TGTGCCAGCAGCCCGTGGGGAGATACGCAGTATTTT.

A single count supports this clone. The rearrangement uses TRBV28 and TRBJ2-1; 12 bases fit TRBD2. The CDR3 runs to 15 residues. The V gene end was trimmed by 5 bases and the J gene end by 7 bases; junction bases not matched to a gene: 6. CDR1 and CDR2 from the germline V gene are MDHEN and SYDVKM. The CDR3: CASSTRTSGTNEQFF. As DNA, the CDR3 is TGTGCCAGCAGTACCCGGACTAGCGGGACTAATGAGCAGTTCTTC.

The J gene is TRBJ2-3, the V gene TRBV7-9; tentative D call: TRBD1 (7 bases). The CDR3 has 16 amino acids. Germline V lookup: CDR1 SEHNR, CDR2 FQNEAQ (reference sequence). Trimming removed 1 base at V and 1 base at J, with 12 bases between. CDR3 amino acids: CASSLGGRGGTDTQYF. For the CDR3, the DNA is TGTGCCAGCAGCTTAGGCGGCAGGGGGGGCACAGATACGCAGTATTTT.

The V call is TRBV5-1, the J call TRBJ2-7; perhaps D is TRBD1 or TRBD2 (5 bases each). Deletions cut 4 bases from V and 2 bases from J, with 19 bases between. The CDR3 sequence is 16 residues long. Germline loops: CDR1 SGHRS, CDR2 YFSETQ. CDR3 protein: CASSLPPGRTTYEQYF. The CDR3 nucleotides read TGCGCCAGCAGCCTGCCCCCGGGACGGACGACCTACGAGCAGTACTTC. The whole variable domain, remainder taken from reference TRBV5-1 and TRBJ2-7, is KAGVTQTPRYLIKTRGQQVTLSCSPISGHRSVSWYQQTPGQGLQFLFEYFSETQRNKGNFPGRFSGRQFSNSRSEMNVSTLELGDSALYLCASSLPPGRTTYEQYFGPGTRLTVT.

The chain links TRBV28 to TRBJ1-2, with D tentatively TRBD1 (5 bases). V was shortened by 2 bases and J by 5 bases, with 15 bases between the two germline ends. The CDR3 has 15 residues. CDR1 MDHEN and CDR2 SYDVKM come from the germline V gene. For the CDR3, the DNA is TGTGCCAGCAGTTTAACCCCAAAGGGACCGTATGGCTACACCTTC. Residues: CASSLTPKGPYGYTF.

This clone was seen many times. The CDR3 sequence is CASSLSATGQFF. In nucleotides, the CDR3 is TGTGCCAGCAGTTTATCTGCGACAGGACAGTTCTTC. This chain links TRBV28 with TRBJ2-1; a weak D match, TRBD1 (6 bases). V was pared by 1 base and J by 13 bases, with 11 bases between. Germline V gene data show CDR1 as MDHEN and CDR2 as SYDVKM. The length of the CDR3 is 12 residues.

The CDR3 is CASSFPGQPRGEQYF. The CDR3, as DNA: TGTGCCAGCAGTTTTCCAGGGCAGCCCCGGGGCGAGCAGTACTTC. This chain links TRBV28 with TRBJ2-7, with D possibly being TRBD1 or TRBD2 (5 bases each). The CDR3 spans 15 residues. V gave up 3 bases and J gave up 6 bases, with 18 bases separating them. Germline CDR1 MDHEN, CDR2 SYDVKM. Based on the CDR3 plus reference TRBV28 and TRBJ2-7, the full variable domain is DVKVTQSSRYLVKRTGEKVFLECVQDMDHENMFWYRQDPGLGLRLIYFSYDVKMKEKGDIPEGYSVSREKKERFSLILESASTNQTSMYLCASSFPGQPRGEQYFGPGTRLTVT.

This clone has just a few counts. The rearrangement uses TRBV10-3 and TRBJ1-1; D is possibly TRBD1 (6 bases). Germline V CDR1 and CDR2: ENHRY, SYGVKD. V lost 6 bases, J lost 4 bases, and 12 bases lay in between. This CDR3 contains 13 residues. Here the CDR3 reads CAIREGGGTEAFF. The DNA of the CDR3 is TGTGCCATCAGGGAGGGGGGAGGCACTGAAGCTTTCTTT.

The chain employs TRBV11-2 and TRBJ2-1; unclear D gene. This CDR3 region has 13 residues. V shed 5 bases and J shed 9 bases, with 14 bases lying between them. CDR1 and CDR2 from the germline V gene are SGHAT and FQNNGV. In DNA form, the CDR3 reads TGTGCCAGCAGCGCCTCTCAGTTGGGTGAGCAGTTCTTC. Protein product: CASSASQLGEQFF. The complete variable domain, with remaining parts taken from reference TRBV11-2 and TRBJ2-1, reads EAGVAQSPRYKIIEKRQSVAFWCNPISGHATLYWYQQILGQGPKLLIQFQNNGVVDDSQLPKDRFSAERLKGVDSTLKIQPAKLEDSAVYLCASSASQLGEQFFGPGTRLTVL.

The chain carries TRBV18 and TRBJ2-3; 9 bases agree with TRBD2. J lost 6 bases, V lost 1 base, and 11 bases had no gene match. This CDR3 is 17 amino acids long. Germline V gives CDR1 KGHSH, CDR2 LQKENI. In nucleotides, the CDR3 is TGTGCCAGCTCACCACGGAGCGGGGGGCAACTGGGGGATACGCAGTATTTT. Protein sequence: CASSPRSGGQLGDTQYF.

The V and J genes are TRBV19 and TRBJ1-2, with D unclear. This CDR3 has 13 amino acids. CDR1 and CDR2 (germline): LNHDA, SQIVND (reference sequence). V was clipped by 5 bases and J by 8 bases, with 15 bases between them. The CDR3, as DNA: TGTGCCAGTAGTCTGATAGGCGTCAACGGCTACACCTTC. This sequence encodes CASSLIGVNGYTF.

The gene calls are TRBV21-1 and TRBJ1-2. TRBV21-1 is tagged as a pseudogene. The CDR3 loop spans 13 amino acids. The CDR3 is CASSKEVNYGYTF. The CDR3 DNA reads as TGTGCCAGCAGCAAAGAAGTTAACTATGGCTACACCTTC.

This rearrangement joins TRBV7-2 to TRBJ2-1; D is perhaps TRBD2 (6 bases). The ends were cut back, 1 base at V and 5 bases at J, with 12 bases in the middle. The germline V gene has CDR1 SGHTA and CDR2 FQGNSA. This CDR3 contains 15 residues. The DNA of the CDR3 is TGTGCCAGCAGCTTAGTGGTGGGGGGAAACAATGAGCAGTTCTTC. Its protein is CASSLVVGGNNEQFF.

The chain has TRBV10-3 and TRBJ2-3; D is tentatively TRBD1 or TRBD2 (5 bases each). With 4 bases removed from V and 3 bases from J, the gap between germline ends came to 11 bases. Germline V gene sequence: CDR1 ENHRY, CDR2 SYGVKD. This CDR3 has 14 amino acids. CDR3 sequence (DNA): TGTGCCATCAGTGGGTGGGGCGGGACAGATACGCAGTATTTT. It is translated as CAISGWGGTDTQYF.

The chain has TRBV15 and TRBJ2-7, with 8 bases lining up with TRBD1. The ends lost 4 bases at V and 6 bases at J; junction bases unmatched: 8. This CDR3 comprises 14 residues. Germline-derived CDR1 and CDR2 are LNHNV and YYDKDF (reference sequence). Written as DNA, the CDR3 is TGTGCCACCAGCATCCCGGGGACAGGCGGCGAGCAGTACTTC. Translated, it gives CATSIPGTGGEQYF.

The chain employs TRBV6-1 and TRBJ2-1, with TRBD2 identical over 11 bases. The CDR3 has 14 amino acids. The germline CDR1 and CDR2 sequences are MNHNS and SASEGT. With 6 bases clipped from V and 12 bases from J, the junction kept 10 bases outside the gene matches. The CDR3, as DNA: TGTGCCAGCAGACCGACTAGCGGGGTGGGTGGGCAGTTCTTC. This translates into CASRPTSGVGGQFF.

This clone was found a few times. The chain has TRBV5-1 and TRBJ2-1; 8 nucleotides align to TRBD1. J gave up 1 base and V 4 bases, and 10 bases lay outside the gene matches. The CDR3 loop spans 17 amino acids. Germline CDR1 and CDR2: SGHRS and YFSETQ. CDR3 amino acids: CASSPQAGTGSYNEQFF. In DNA, the CDR3 is TGCGCCAGCAGCCCTCAGGCCGGGACAGGATCCTACAATGAGCAGTTCTTC.

This clone was seen only once. This chain links TRBV4-2 with TRBJ2-4; a possible D gene is TRBD1 (5 bases). V lost 1 base and J lost 4, with 8 bases in between. The CDR3 contains 14 residues. Germline CDR1 is LGHNA and CDR2 is YNFKEQ. This CDR3 is CASSQGGLKNIQYF. The CDR3 DNA sequence: TGTGCCAGCAGCCAAGGGGGCCTTAAAAACATTCAGTACTTC.

V and J are TRBV28 and TRBJ1-1; D is undetermined. The CDR3 sequence is 15 residues long. The germline V and J ends were trimmed by 1 base and 0 bases, with 9 bases remaining between them. The germline V gene has CDR1 MDHEN and CDR2 SYDVKM. The CDR3 loop reads CASSLSPGMNTEAFF. CDR3 in DNA: TGTGCCAGCAGTTTATCCCCGGGAATGAACACTGAAGCTTTCTTT.

This clone is a singleton in its sample. Compared with germline, one end of the junction differs, possibly owing to a read error. The V call is TRBV7-9, the J call TRBJ2-1, with 7 bases aligning to TRBD2. The CDR3 spans 12 residues. Germline loops: CDR1 SEHNR, CDR2 FQNEAQ (reference sequence). The CDR3 loop is CASSLGASGGVF. CDR3 bases: TGTGCCAGCAGCTTAGGGGCTAGCGGCGGGGTCTTC.

This chain connects TRBV6-6 to TRBJ2-1, with D perhaps TRBD1 (6 bases). The germline gives CDR1 MNHNY, CDR2 SVGAGI (reference sequence). The CDR3 consists of 13 residues. Trimming stripped 4 bases from V and 3 bases from J, with 7 bases between. The CDR3 nucleotides read TGTGCCAGCAGTTCACAGGGCTACAATGAGCAGTTCTTC. Its translation is CASSSQGYNEQFF.